This TCR beta chain emerged from a study of cytomegalovirus exposure and HLA in healthy donors. Germline V lookup: CDR1 LNHNV, CDR2 YYDKDF (reference sequence). The CDR3 length is 15 residues. Trimming took 4 bases from V and 7 from J; bases not matched to a gene: 7. Sequencing used immunoSEQ multiplex PCR; TCRdb keeps in-frame clones, though not all of them. The data contain 150,000 to 200,000 clones, 80% to 85% of them singletons. The sequencing input was PBMCs. The TCR originated in a woman younger than 35 in good health and CMV-seropositive. The gene calls are TRBV15 and TRBJ2-1, with 10 nucleotides matching TRBD1. CDR3 nucleotides: TGTGCCACCAGCAAAGGGACAGGGGTGTCGAATGAGCAGTTCTTC. Protein product: CATSKGTGVSNEQFF.